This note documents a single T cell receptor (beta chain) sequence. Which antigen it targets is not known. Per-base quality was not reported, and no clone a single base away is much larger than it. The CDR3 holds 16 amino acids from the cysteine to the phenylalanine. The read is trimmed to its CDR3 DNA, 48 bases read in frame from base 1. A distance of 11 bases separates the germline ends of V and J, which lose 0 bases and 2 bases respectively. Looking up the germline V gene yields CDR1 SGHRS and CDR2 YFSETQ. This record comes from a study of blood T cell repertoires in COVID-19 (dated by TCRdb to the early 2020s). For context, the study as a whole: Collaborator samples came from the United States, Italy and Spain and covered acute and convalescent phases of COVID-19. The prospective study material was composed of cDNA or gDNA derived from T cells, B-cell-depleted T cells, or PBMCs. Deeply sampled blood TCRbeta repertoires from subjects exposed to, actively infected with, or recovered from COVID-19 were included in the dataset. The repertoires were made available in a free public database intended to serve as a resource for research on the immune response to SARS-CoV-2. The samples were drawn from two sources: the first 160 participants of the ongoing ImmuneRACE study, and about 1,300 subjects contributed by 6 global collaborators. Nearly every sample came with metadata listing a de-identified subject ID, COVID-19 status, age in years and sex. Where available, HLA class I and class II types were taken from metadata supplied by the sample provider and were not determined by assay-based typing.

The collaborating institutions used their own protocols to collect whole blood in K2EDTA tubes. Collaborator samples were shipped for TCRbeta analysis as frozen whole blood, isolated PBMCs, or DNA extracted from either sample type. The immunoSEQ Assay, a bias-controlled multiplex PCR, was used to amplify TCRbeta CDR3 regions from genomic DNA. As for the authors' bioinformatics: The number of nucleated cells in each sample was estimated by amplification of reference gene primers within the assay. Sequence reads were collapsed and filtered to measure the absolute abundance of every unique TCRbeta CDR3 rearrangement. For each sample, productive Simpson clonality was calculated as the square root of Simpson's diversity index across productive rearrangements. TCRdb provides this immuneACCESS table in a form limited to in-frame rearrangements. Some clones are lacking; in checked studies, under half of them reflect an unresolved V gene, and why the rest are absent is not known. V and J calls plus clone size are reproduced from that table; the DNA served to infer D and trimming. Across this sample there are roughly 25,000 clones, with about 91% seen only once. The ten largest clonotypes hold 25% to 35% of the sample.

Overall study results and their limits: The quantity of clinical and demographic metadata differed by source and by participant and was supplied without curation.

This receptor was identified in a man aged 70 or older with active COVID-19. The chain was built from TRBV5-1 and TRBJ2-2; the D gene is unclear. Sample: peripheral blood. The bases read TGCGCCAGCAGCTTGGGGTTCGGGTCCAACACCGGGGAGCTGTTTTTT. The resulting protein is CASSLGFGSNTGELFF.